This T cell receptor (beta chain) was sequenced during a study of tumor-infiltrating lymphocytes in oesophageal squamous cell carcinoma. Germline loops: CDR1 MNHEY, CDR2 SVGEGT. This CDR3 spans 16 amino acids. TCRdb re-called the PCR reads through MiXCR, storing one row per CDR3 protein. The table shows some 22,000 distinct CDR3 sequences, with about 35% occurring only once. The receptor was isolated from a male donor with esophageal squamous cell carcinoma. The sequenced sample consisted of esophageal tumor tissue. The chain uses TRBV6-2 or TRBV6-3 and TRBJ2-3; 7 bases match TRBD2. The tail of the sequence fits TRBJ2-5 better, so the J call may be wrong. Here the CDR3 DNA reads TGTGCCAGCAGTTACTCGGGCGGGAGTGGTCAAGAGACCCAGTACTTC. This sequence encodes CASSYSGGSGQETQYF.